This T cell receptor beta chain stems from a study of T cells in women clearing cervical HPV infection. Study results and limitations: CIN3+ cases had significantly higher TCR repertoire richness than controls, but evenness did not differ.

The CDR3 loop spans 16 amino acids. CDR1 and CDR2 from the germline V gene are DFQATT and SNEGSKA (reference sequence). Trimming took 0 bases from V and 5 from J, leaving 14 bases between them. Concerning this clone itself: What it binds is unknown. The read stops 3 residues short of the end of the CDR3; the missing end is completed from the germline J gene.

Libraries were prepared by immunoSEQ multiplex PCR; TCRdb keeps only in-frame clonotypes and omits some of them. This table lists 25,000 to 35,000 clones. HPV was found by MY09/MY11 PCR and dot-blot genotyping. The receptor's source is a woman between 18 and 70 years old with a cervical HPV16 infection that either progressed to CIN3+ or cleared (not recorded which). This chain links TRBV20-1 with TRBJ1-6; possibly TRBD1 for D (5 bases). Sample: blood buffy coat. The CDR3 bases that were read are TGCAGTGCTAGAGATGAGTTGGGGCGAGATAATTCACCC. It translates to CSARDELGRDNSP. The entire CDR3 sequence reads CSARDELGRDNSPLHF.